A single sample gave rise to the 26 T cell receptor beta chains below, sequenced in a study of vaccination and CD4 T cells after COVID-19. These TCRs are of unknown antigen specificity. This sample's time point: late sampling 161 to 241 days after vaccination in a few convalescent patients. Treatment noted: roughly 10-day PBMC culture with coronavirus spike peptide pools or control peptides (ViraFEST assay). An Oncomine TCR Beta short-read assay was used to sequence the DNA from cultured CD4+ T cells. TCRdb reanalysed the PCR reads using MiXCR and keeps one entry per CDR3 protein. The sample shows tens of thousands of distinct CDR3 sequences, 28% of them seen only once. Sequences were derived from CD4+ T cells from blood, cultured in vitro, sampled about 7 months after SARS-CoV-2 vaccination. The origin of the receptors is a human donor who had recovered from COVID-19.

This CDR3 reads CASSIGSAYEQYF. The CDR3 nucleotides read TGTGCCAGTAGTATAGGTAGCGCCTACGAGCAGTACTTC. This sequence joins TRBV19 and TRBJ2-7; possibly TRBD2 for D (5 bases). The V end was cut by 1 base, the J end by 2 bases, with 6 bases between. This CDR3 region has 13 residues. Germline CDR1 and CDR2: LNHDA and SQIVND (reference sequence). Combining the CDR3 with reference TRBV19 and TRBJ2-7 gives the whole variable domain DGGITQSPKYLFRKEGQNVTLSCEQNLNHDAMYWYRQDPGQGLRLIYYSQIVNDFQKGDIAEGYSVSREKKESFPLTVTSAQKNPTAFYLCASSIGSAYEQYFGPGTRLTVT.

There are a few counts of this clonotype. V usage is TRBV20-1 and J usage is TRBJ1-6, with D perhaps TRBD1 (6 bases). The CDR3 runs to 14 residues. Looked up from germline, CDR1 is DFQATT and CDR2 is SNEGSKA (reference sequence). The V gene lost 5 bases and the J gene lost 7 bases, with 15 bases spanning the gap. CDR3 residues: CSALTGGRNSPLHF. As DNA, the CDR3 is TGCAGTGCTTTGACAGGAGGGCGGAATTCACCCCTCCACTTT.

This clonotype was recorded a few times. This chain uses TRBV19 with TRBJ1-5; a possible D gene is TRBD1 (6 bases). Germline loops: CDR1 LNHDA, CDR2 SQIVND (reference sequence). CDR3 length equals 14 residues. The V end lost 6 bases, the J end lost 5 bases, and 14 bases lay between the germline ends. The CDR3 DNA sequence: TGTGCCAGTAGCCGGGGGGCGGGCGATCAGCCCCAGCATTTT. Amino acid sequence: CASSRGAGDQPQHF. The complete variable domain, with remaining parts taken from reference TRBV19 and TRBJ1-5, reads DGGITQSPKYLFRKEGQNVTLSCEQNLNHDAMYWYRQDPGQGLRLIYYSQIVNDFQKGDIAEGYSVSREKKESFPLTVTSAQKNPTAFYLCASSRGAGDQPQHFGDGTRLSIL.

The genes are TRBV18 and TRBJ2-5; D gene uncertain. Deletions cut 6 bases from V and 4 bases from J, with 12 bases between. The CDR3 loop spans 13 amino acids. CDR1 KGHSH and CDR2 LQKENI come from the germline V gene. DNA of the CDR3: TGTGCCAGCTCGCCTGGGTTATTAGAGACCCAGTACTTC. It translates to CASSPGLLETQYF.

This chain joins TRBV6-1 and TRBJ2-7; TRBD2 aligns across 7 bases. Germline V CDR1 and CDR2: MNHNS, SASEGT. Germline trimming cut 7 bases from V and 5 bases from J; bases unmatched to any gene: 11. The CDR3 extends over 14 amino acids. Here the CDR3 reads CASTRPGGLNEQYF. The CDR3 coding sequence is TGTGCCAGCACCCGACCGGGGGGATTAAACGAGCAGTACTTC.

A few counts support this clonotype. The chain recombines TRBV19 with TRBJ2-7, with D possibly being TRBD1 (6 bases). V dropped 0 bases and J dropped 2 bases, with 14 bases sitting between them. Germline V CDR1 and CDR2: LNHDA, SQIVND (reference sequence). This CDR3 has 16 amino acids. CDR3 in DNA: TGTGCCAGTAGTATAGATCACTGGGACAAGACCTACGAGCAGTACTTC. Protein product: CASSIDHWDKTYEQYF.

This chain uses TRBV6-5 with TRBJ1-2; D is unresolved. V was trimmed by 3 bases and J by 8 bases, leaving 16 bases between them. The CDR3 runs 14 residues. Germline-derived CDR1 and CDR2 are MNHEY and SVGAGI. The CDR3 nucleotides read TGTGCCAGCAGTTATGGGGTTCCCTCTGAAGGCTACACCTTC. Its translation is CASSYGVPSEGYTF.

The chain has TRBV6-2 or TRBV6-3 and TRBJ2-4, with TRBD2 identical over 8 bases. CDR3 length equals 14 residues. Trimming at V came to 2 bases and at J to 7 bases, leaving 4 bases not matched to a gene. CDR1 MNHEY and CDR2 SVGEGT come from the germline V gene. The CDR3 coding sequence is TGTGCCAGCAGTTACGCGGGAGGTGCGAACATTCAGTACTTC. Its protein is CASSYAGGANIQYF.

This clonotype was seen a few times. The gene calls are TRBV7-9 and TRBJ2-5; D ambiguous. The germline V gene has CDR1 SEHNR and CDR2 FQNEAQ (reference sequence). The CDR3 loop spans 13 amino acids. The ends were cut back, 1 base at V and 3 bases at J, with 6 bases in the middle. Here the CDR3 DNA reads TGTGCCAGCAGCTTAGTTGCGGAAGAGACCCAGTACTTC. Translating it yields CASSLVAEETQYF.

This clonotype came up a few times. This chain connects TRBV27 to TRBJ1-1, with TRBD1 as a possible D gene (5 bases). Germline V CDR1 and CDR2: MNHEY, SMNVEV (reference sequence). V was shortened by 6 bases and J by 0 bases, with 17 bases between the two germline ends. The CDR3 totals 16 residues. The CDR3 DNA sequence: TGTGCCAGCAGAGCACGGGGCCGAGACATGAACACTGAAGCTTTCTTT. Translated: CASRARGRDMNTEAFF.

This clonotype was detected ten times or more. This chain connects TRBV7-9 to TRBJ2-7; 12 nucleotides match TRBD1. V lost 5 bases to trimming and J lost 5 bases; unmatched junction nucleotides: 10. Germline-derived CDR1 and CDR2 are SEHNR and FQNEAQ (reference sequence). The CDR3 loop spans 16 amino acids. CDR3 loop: CASSAAGTGGINEQYF. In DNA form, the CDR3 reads TGTGCCAGCAGCGCGGCCGGGACAGGGGGCATAAACGAGCAGTACTTC.

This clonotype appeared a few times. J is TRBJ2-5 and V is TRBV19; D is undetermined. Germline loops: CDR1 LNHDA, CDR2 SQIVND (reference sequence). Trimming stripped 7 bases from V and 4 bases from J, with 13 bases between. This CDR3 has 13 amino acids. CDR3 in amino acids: CASKTQPGETQYF. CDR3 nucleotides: TGTGCCAGTAAGACACAACCGGGAGAGACCCAGTACTTC. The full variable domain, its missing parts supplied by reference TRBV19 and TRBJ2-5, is DGGITQSPKYLFRKEGQNVTLSCEQNLNHDAMYWYRQDPGQGLRLIYYSQIVNDFQKGDIAEGYSVSREKKESFPLTVTSAQKNPTAFYLCASKTQPGETQYFGPGTRLLVL.

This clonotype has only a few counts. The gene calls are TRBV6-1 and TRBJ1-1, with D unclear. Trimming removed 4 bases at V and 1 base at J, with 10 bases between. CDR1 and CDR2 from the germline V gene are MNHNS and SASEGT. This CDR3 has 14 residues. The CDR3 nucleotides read TGTGCCAGCAGTGTTTCCGCCCGGAACACTGAAGCTTTCTTT. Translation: CASSVSARNTEAFF.

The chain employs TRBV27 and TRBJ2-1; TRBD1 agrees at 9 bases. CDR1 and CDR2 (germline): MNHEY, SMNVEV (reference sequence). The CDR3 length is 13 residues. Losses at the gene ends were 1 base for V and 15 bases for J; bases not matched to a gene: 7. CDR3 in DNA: TGTGCCAGCAGTTTATATCGGGGGACAGGGCGGTTCTTC. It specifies CASSLYRGTGRFF.

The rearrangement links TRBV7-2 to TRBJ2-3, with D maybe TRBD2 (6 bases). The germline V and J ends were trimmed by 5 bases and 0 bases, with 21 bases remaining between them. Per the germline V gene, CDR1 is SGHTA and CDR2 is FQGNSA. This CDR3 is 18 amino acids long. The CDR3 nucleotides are TGTGCCAGCAGCACTCTGGGGCGGACGGAGGGTAGCACAGATACGCAGTATTTT. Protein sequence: CASSTLGRTEGSTDTQYF.

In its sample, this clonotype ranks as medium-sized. CDR3 bases: TGTGCCAGCAGCTTAGCGACCCCTGGGCAGACTAACTATGGCTACACCTTC. Translated: CASSLATPGQTNYGYTF. This chain connects TRBV7-2 to TRBJ1-2; D uncertain. This CDR3 has 17 amino acids. Germline V CDR1 and CDR2: SGHTA, FQGNSA. V shed 0 bases and J shed 0 bases, with 14 bases lying between them.

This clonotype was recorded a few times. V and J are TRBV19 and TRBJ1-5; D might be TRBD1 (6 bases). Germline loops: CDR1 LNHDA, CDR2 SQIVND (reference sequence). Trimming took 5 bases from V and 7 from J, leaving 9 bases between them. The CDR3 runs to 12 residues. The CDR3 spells CASSSRGQPQHF. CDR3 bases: TGTGCCAGTAGTTCAAGGGGGCAGCCCCAGCATTTT.

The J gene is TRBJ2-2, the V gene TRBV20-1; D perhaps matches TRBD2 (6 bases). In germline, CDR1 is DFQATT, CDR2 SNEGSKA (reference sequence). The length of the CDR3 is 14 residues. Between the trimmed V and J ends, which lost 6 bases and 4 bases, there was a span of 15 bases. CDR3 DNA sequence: TGCAGTGCCCTGACTAGTGGGGTCACCGGGGAGCTGTTTTTT. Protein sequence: CSALTSGVTGELFF.

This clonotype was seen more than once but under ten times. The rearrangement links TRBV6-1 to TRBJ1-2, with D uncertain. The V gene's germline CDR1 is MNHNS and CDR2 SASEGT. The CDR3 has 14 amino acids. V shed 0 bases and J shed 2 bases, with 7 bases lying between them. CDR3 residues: CASSEAEFNYGYTF. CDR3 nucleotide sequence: TGTGCCAGCAGTGAAGCTGAATTCAACTATGGCTACACCTTC.

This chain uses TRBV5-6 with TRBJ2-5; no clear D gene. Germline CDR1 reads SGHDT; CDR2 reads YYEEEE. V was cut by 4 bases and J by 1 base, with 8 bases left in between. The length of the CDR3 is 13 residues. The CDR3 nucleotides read TGTGCCAGCAGCGGACCCCCCCAAGAGACCCAGTACTTC. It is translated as CASSGPPQETQYF.

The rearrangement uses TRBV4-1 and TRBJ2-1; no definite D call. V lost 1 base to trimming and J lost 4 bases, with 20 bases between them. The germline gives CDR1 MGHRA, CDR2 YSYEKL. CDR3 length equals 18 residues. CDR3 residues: CASSQGRVFGGAYNEQFF. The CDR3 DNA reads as TGCGCCAGCAGCCAAGGAAGGGTGTTTGGCGGCGCGTACAATGAGCAGTTCTTC.

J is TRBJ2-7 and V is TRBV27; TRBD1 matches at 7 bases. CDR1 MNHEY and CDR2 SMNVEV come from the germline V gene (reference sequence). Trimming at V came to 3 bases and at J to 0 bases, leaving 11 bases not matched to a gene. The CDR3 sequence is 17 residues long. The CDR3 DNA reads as TGTGCCAGCAGTTTTCACTCGACAGGGACAAGCTCCTACGAGCAGTACTTC. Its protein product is CASSFHSTGTSSYEQYF.

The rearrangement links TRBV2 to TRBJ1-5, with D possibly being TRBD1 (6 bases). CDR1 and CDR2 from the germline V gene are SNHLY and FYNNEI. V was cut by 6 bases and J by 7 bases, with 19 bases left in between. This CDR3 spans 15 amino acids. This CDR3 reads CASRDSGATEQPQHF. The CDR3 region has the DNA TGTGCCAGCAGGGATTCGGGGGCGACGGAGCAGCCCCAGCATTTT.

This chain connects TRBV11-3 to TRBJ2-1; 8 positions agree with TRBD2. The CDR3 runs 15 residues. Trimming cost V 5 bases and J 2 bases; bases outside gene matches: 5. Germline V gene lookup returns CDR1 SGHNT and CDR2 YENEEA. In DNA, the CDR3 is TGTGCCAGCAGCCGTCGGGAGGGCCCCTACAATGAGCAGTTCTTC. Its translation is CASSRREGPYNEQFF.

Written as DNA, the CDR3 is TGTGCCACCAGTGATCCCGACGATACGCAGTATTTT. This encodes CATSDPDDTQYF. The chain links TRBV24-1 to TRBJ2-3; D is unresolved. V was clipped by 3 bases and J by 6 bases, with 6 bases between them. Germline loops: CDR1 KGHDR, CDR2 SFDVKD. The CDR3 runs to 12 residues.

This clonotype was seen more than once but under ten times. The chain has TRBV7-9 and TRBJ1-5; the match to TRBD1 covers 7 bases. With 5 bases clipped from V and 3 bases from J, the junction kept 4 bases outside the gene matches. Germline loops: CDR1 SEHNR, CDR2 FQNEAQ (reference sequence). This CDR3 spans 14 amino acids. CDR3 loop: CASSAGQDNQPQHF. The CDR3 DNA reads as TGTGCCAGCAGCGCTGGACAGGACAATCAGCCCCAGCATTTT.